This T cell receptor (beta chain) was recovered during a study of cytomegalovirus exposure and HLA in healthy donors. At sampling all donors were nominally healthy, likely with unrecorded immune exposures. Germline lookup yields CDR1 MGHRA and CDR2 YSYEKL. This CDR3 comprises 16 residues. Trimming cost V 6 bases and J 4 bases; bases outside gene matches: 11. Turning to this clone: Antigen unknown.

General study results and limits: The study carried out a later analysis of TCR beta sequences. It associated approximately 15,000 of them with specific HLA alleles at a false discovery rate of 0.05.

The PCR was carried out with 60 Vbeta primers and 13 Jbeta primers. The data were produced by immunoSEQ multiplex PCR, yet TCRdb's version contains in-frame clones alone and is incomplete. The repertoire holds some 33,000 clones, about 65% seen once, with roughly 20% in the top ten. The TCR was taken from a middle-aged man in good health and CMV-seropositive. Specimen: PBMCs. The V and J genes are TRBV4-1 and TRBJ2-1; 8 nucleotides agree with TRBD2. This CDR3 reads CASSPQGTSWYNEQFF. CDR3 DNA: TGCGCCAGCAGTCCCCAAGGGACTAGTTGGTACAATGAGCAGTTCTTC.